The next 32 T cell receptor beta chains were all read from a single sample in a study of vaccination effects on CD4 cells after COVID-19. Clones were sequenced by immunoSEQ multiplex PCR, and TCRdb holds only the in-frame ones, with some missing. The sample shows roughly 65,000 clones, roughly 76% of them seen only once. These receptors' antigens are unknown. Viral peptide pool expansion of antigen-specific CD4+ T cells preceded sequencing in the ViraFEST assay. After more than 9 days in culture, the CD4+ T cells were isolated. Prior SARS-CoV-2 infection was absent in the vaccine recipients, as shown by negative nucleocapsid antibodies. The sequencing here drew on CD4+ T cells from PBMCs cultured with HCoV-NL63 spike peptides, taken before COVID-19 vaccination. Source of these receptors: a human donor who received a COVID-19 vaccine.

The chain combines TRBV9 with TRBJ1-4, with 8 bases lining up with TRBD1. The J segment lost 8 bases and the V segment lost 0 bases, leaving 3 bases of the junction unmatched. The germline V gene encodes CDR1 SGDLS and CDR2 YYNGEE. The CDR3 runs 14 residues. The CDR3: CASSVVGTGEKLFF. CDR3 nucleotide sequence: TGTGCCAGCAGCGTAGTCGGGACAGGCGAAAAACTGTTTTTT.

This clone was seen just once. J is TRBJ2-3 and V is TRBV4-1; no clear D. V gave up 3 bases and J gave up 4 bases, with 20 bases separating them. CDR3 length: 17 residues. Germline V gene sequence: CDR1 MGHRA, CDR2 YSYEKL. This CDR3 reads CASSQGAGPKRPDTQYF. In DNA form, the CDR3 reads TGCGCCAGCAGCCAGGGTGCCGGGCCTAAAAGGCCAGATACGCAGTATTTT.

For the CDR3, the DNA is TGTGCCAGCAGTTCCGCCGGGACAGGGGGAGAAAAACTGTTTTTT. Translated, it gives CASSSAGTGGEKLFF. The chain links TRBV28 to TRBJ1-4; TRBD1 aligns across 11 bases. Germline V CDR1 and CDR2: MDHEN, SYDVKM. This CDR3 contains 15 residues. V lost 4 bases and J lost 8; bases outside the gene matches: 6.

The rearrangement uses TRBV28 and TRBJ1-5; 8 bases are shared with TRBD1. The CDR3 consists of 13 residues. CDR1 MDHEN and CDR2 SYDVKM come from the germline V gene. V lost 6 bases, J lost 4 bases, and 2 bases stayed unmatched. The CDR3 loop is CASRWTGNQPQHF. The CDR3 DNA follows: TGTGCCAGCAGATGGACAGGGAATCAGCCCCAGCATTTT.

The V gene is TRBV24-1, the J gene TRBJ2-1; 7 bases are shared with TRBD1. Germline lookup yields CDR1 KGHDR and CDR2 SFDVKD. CDR3 length equals 15 residues. After removal of 2 bases from V and 4 bases from J, the junction contained 4 bases not matched to a gene. The DNA for the CDR3 is TGTGCCACCAGTGATTCACAGGGGATATACAATGAGCAGTTCTTC. Translated: CATSDSQGIYNEQFF.

The V and J genes are TRBV2 and TRBJ2-1; 7 bases match TRBD2. This CDR3 is built from 14 residues. Per germline, CDR1 SNHLY and CDR2 FYNNEI. V shed 5 bases and J 9 bases; nucleotides not matched to a gene: 10. CDR3 coding DNA: TGTGCCAGCAGTCGGACTAGAGGGGCCATTGAGCAGTTCTTC. This gives the protein CASSRTRGAIEQFF.

The CDR3 sequence is CASSYSTGFNYGYTF. The CDR3 DNA reads TGTGCCAGCAGTTACTCGACAGGATTTAACTATGGCTACACCTTC. The chain is built from TRBV6-6 and TRBJ1-2, with D possibly TRBD1 on 6 matching bases. The germline V and J ends were trimmed by 0 bases and 1 base, with 9 bases remaining between them. The CDR3 runs to 15 residues. Germline CDR1 and CDR2: MNHNY and SVGAGI (reference sequence).

The chain uses TRBV7-3 and TRBJ2-1; possible D gene TRBD2, 6 bases. The V end lost 5 bases, the J end lost 3 bases, and 14 bases lay between the germline ends. The germline V gene has CDR1 SGHTA and CDR2 FQGTGA. This CDR3 region has 15 residues. The CDR3 loop reads CASSLQATSYNEQFF. CDR3 bases: TGTGCCAGCAGCCTACAAGCGACTAGCTACAATGAGCAGTTCTTC.

The chain joins TRBV2 to TRBJ1-6, with D possibly matching TRBD1 (5 bases). The CDR3 covers 16 residues. The V and J ends lost 5 bases and 10 bases respectively, with 21 bases between them. Germline lookup yields CDR1 SNHLY and CDR2 FYNNEI. CDR3 amino acids: CASSPSGTASGSPLHF. As DNA, the CDR3 is TGTGCCAGCAGTCCCTCCGGGACGGCCTCCGGGTCACCCCTCCACTTT.

V and J are TRBV3-1 (or the pseudogene TRBV3-2) and TRBJ1-2; 8 bases fit TRBD1. This CDR3 comprises 12 residues. CDR1 LGHDT and CDR2 YNNKEL come from the germline V gene (reference sequence). Trimming removed 7 bases from V and 6 bases from J; junction bases left unmatched: 4. CDR3 nucleotide sequence: TGTGCCAGCACAGGGGGCGTCGATGGCTACACCTTC. This encodes CASTGGVDGYTF.

V and J are TRBV28 and TRBJ2-7; no clear D. From germline, CDR1 is MDHEN and CDR2 SYDVKM. CDR3 length: 16 amino acids. V was clipped by 6 bases and J by 2 bases, with 20 bases between them. The CDR3 nucleotides are TGTGCCAGCAGCTCACGGCTGACGTACAATGCCTACGAGCAGTACGTC. This sequence encodes CASSSRLTYNAYEQYV.

CDR3 sequence reads: CSVSLNTGELFF. The CDR3 DNA reads TGCAGCGTTTCTCTGAACACCGGGGAGCTGTTTTTT. V gene TRBV29-1 combines with J gene TRBJ2-2; D is ambiguous. From germline, CDR1 is SQVTM and CDR2 ANQGSEA. Trimming pared 5 bases from V and 1 base from J, leaving 5 bases between. This CDR3 has 12 amino acids.

This clone was seen just once. The chain has TRBV7-9 and TRBJ2-5; TRBD2 agrees at 16 bases. J was trimmed by 4 bases and V by 5 bases; bases with no gene match: 4. Germline V gene lookup returns CDR1 SEHNR and CDR2 FQNEAQ (reference sequence). The CDR3 extends over 16 amino acids. Here the CDR3 reads CASSPGLAGGPETQYF. CDR3 in DNA: TGTGCCAGCAGCCCGGGACTAGCGGGGGGGCCAGAGACCCAGTACTTC.

The rearrangement uses TRBV5-6 and TRBJ2-5, with D maybe TRBD1 (6 bases). The germline CDR1 and CDR2 sequences are SGHDT and YYEEEE. V was shortened by 1 base and J by 4 bases, with 11 bases between the two germline ends. The CDR3 runs 14 residues. The CDR3 region is CASSLTTGLETQYF. As DNA, the CDR3 is TGTGCCAGCAGCTTGACGACAGGATTAGAGACCCAGTACTTC.

The chain has TRBV5-1 and TRBJ2-2, with unresolved D. Per the germline V gene, CDR1 is SGHRS and CDR2 is YFSETQ. The CDR3 totals 14 residues. V was trimmed by 6 bases and J by 0 bases, leaving 9 bases between them. The CDR3 reads CASIGGSNTGELFF. The DNA for the CDR3 is TGCGCCAGCATTGGCGGATCGAACACCGGGGAGCTGTTTTTT.

The CDR3 spells CASSLFRDSEAFF. The CDR3 nucleotides are TGTGCCAGCAGCCTTTTTCGGGACAGCGAAGCTTTCTTT. The V gene is TRBV7-9, the J gene TRBJ1-1; TRBD1 matches 7 bases. V trimming: 5 bases; J trimming: 8 bases; junction bases outside the gene matches: 8. Germline lookup yields CDR1 SEHNR and CDR2 FQNEAQ (reference sequence). This CDR3 spans 13 amino acids.

This clone was found a few times. The chain joins TRBV30 to TRBJ1-2; a weak D match, TRBD1 (5 bases). Trimming left V 3 bases short and J 4 bases short, with 18 bases between. CDR1 is GTSNPN and CDR2 is SVGIG in the germline V gene (reference sequence). This CDR3 region has 15 residues. The CDR3, as DNA: TGTGCCTGGAGGGGACGGGCTGCGCCGTCCTATGGCTACACCTTC. Protein: CAWRGRAAPSYGYTF. Full variable domain (outside the CDR3, taken from reference TRBV30 and TRBJ1-2): SQTIHQWPATLVQPVGSPLSLECTVEGTSNPNLYWYRQAAGRGLQLLFYSVGIGQISSEVPQNLSASRPQDRQFILSSKKLLLSDSGFYLCAWRGRAAPSYGYTFGSGTRLTVV.

This clone was observed once. This chain joins TRBV20-1 and TRBJ2-5, with 8 bases fitting TRBD2. CDR1 is DFQATT, CDR2 SNEGSKA, per germline (reference sequence). With V trimmed by 3 bases and J by 4 bases, 16 bases remained unmatched. The CDR3 length is 17 residues. The CDR3, as DNA: TGCAGTGCTAGTGATCCCCTGGGACGGGAGGGCCTAGAGACCCAGTACTTC. As protein: CSASDPLGREGLETQYF.

CDR3 region: CASSLGQDYSPLHF. Written as DNA, the CDR3 is TGCGCCAGCAGCTTGGGGCAAGACTATTCACCCCTCCACTTT. V usage is TRBV5-1 and J usage is TRBJ1-6; D uncertain. This CDR3 has 14 residues. V gave up 0 bases and J gave up 8 bases, with 9 bases separating them. Germline V lookup: CDR1 SGHRS, CDR2 YFSETQ. The entire variable domain, with the rest obtained from reference TRBV5-1 and TRBJ1-6, is as follows: KAGVTQTPRYLIKTRGQQVTLSCSPISGHRSVSWYQQTPGQGLQFLFEYFSETQRNKGNFPGRFSGRQFSNSRSEMNVSTLELGDSALYLCASSLGQDYSPLHFGNGTRLTVT.

The genes are TRBV10-2 and TRBJ1-5; no definite D call. The V end lost 7 bases, the J end lost 0 bases, and 13 bases lay between the germline ends. The CDR3 spans 15 residues. Germline V gives CDR1 WSHSY, CDR2 SAAADI. CDR3 DNA sequence: TGCGCCAGCAAGGACGCCGGAGGTAGCAATCAGCCCCAGCATTTT. It encodes CASKDAGGSNQPQHF.

V usage is TRBV9 and J usage is TRBJ1-2; 9 bases line up with TRBD1. CDR3 length equals 14 residues. The trim removed 4 bases at V and 2 bases at J, leaving 3 bases unmatched. Germline V gene lookup returns CDR1 SGDLS and CDR2 YYNGEE. The CDR3 nucleotides read TGTGCCAGCAGCAGAGACAGGGGGAACTATGGCTACACCTTC. This encodes CASSRDRGNYGYTF.

The chain employs TRBV19 and TRBJ2-1; 7 bases fit TRBD2. Trimming cost V 1 base and J 7 bases; bases outside gene matches: 1. The CDR3 loop spans 13 amino acids. CDR1 and CDR2 from the germline V gene are LNHDA and SQIVND (reference sequence). The CDR3 loop reads CASSIGGGNEQFF. As DNA, the CDR3 is TGTGCCAGTAGTATAGGGGGGGGGAATGAGCAGTTCTTC.

CDR3 sequence (DNA): TGTGCCATCAGTGTCGGCGTCACTTCTAACTATGGCTACACCTTC. Translating gives CAISVGVTSNYGYTF. The chain couples TRBV10-3 to TRBJ1-2; D is uncertain. With 4 bases removed from V and 0 bases from J, the gap between germline ends came to 12 bases. Germline-derived CDR1 and CDR2 are ENHRY and SYGVKD. There are 15 residues in the CDR3.

V is TRBV10-1 and J is TRBJ2-3; maybe TRBD1 (6 bases). Deletions cut 6 bases from V and 8 bases from J, with 18 bases between. The CDR3 totals 14 residues. Germline V gene sequence: CDR1 WNHNN, CDR2 SYGVQD (reference sequence). The CDR3 reads CASSLDSTMGTQYF. The CDR3 nucleotides are TGCGCCAGCAGCCTGGACAGTACGATGGGTACGCAGTATTTT.

CDR3 nucleotides: TGTGCCAGCAGGGCGGGACAAAACGGGGAGCTGTTTTTT. Translation: CASRAGQNGELFF. V gene TRBV28 combines with J gene TRBJ2-2, with D possibly called TRBD1 or TRBD2 (6 bases each). This CDR3 spans 13 amino acids. Germline CDR1 is MDHEN and CDR2 is SYDVKM. V was clipped by 6 bases and J by 7 bases, with 12 bases between them.

In nucleotides, the CDR3 is TGTGCCAGCGGCCGGGACAGGGTCACAGATACGCAGTATTTT. Residues: CASGRDRVTDTQYF. V usage is TRBV7-9 and J usage is TRBJ2-3; 9 nucleotides align to TRBD1. There are 14 residues in the CDR3. Losses at the gene ends were 8 bases for V and 2 bases for J; bases not matched to a gene: 5. Looked up from germline, CDR1 is SEHNR and CDR2 is FQNEAQ (reference sequence).

This chain links TRBV6-1 with TRBJ2-7, with 8 bases that match TRBD2. The germline V gene has CDR1 MNHNS and CDR2 SASEGT. J gave up 0 bases and V 2 bases, and 3 bases lay outside the gene matches. The CDR3 length is 15 residues. In DNA form, the CDR3 reads TGTGCCAGCAGTGAAACGGGACTAGTCTCCTACGAGCAGTACGTC. As protein: CASSETGLVSYEQYV.

The chain is built from TRBV7-7 and TRBJ2-2; D perhaps matches TRBD1 (5 bases). V lost 3 bases to trimming and J lost 3 bases, with 14 bases between them. The CDR3 loop spans 16 amino acids. Germline-derived CDR1 and CDR2 are SSHAT and FNYEAQ (reference sequence). CDR3 DNA: TGTGCCAGCAGCTTCCTTCAGGGTCCCGACACCGGGGAGCTGTTTTTT. Protein product: CASSFLQGPDTGELFF.

This sequence joins TRBV4-1 and TRBJ1-5; no definite D call. Germline CDR1 is MGHRA and CDR2 is YSYEKL. The CDR3 is 16 amino acids. Trimming pared 0 bases from V and 1 base from J, leaving 10 bases between. CDR3 sequence reads: CASSQDSGVSNQPQHF. The CDR3 DNA is TGCGCCAGCAGCCAAGATTCGGGTGTGAGCAATCAGCCCCAGCATTTT.

The J gene is TRBJ1-3, the V gene TRBV10-3, with unresolved D. The CDR3 loop spans 13 amino acids. V shed 6 bases and J shed 8 bases, with 14 bases lying between them. Looked up from germline, CDR1 is ENHRY and CDR2 is SYGVKD. DNA for the CDR3: TGTGCCATCAGCCCCGGGGAGAGAGACACCATATATTTT. Protein product: CAISPGERDTIYF.

The chain has TRBV18 and TRBJ2-5, with D possibly being TRBD2 (6 bases). The CDR3 loop spans 14 amino acids. V lost 2 bases, J lost 4 bases, and 11 bases lay in between. Per the germline V gene, CDR1 is KGHSH and CDR2 is LQKENI. CDR3 loop: CASSPGGTGETQYF. CDR3 sequence (DNA): TGTGCCAGCTCACCAGGAGGGACGGGAGAGACCCAGTACTTC. The full variable domain, its missing parts supplied by reference TRBV18 and TRBJ2-5, is NAGVMQNPRHLVRRRGQEARLRCSPMKGHSHVYWYRQLPEEGLKFMVYLQKENIIDESGMPKERFSAEFPKEGPSILRIQQVVRGDSAAYFCASSPGGTGETQYFGPGTRLLVL.

The chain is built from TRBV10-1 and TRBJ2-1, with D perhaps matching TRBD2 (7 bases). The V and J ends lost 6 bases and 6 bases respectively, with 15 bases between them. The length of the CDR3 is 14 residues. The germline V gene encodes CDR1 WNHNN and CDR2 SYGVQD (reference sequence). The CDR3 sequence: CASSSGGSTNEQFF. The CDR3 DNA sequence: TGCGCCAGCAGCTCGGGGGGCAGTACCAATGAGCAGTTCTTC.